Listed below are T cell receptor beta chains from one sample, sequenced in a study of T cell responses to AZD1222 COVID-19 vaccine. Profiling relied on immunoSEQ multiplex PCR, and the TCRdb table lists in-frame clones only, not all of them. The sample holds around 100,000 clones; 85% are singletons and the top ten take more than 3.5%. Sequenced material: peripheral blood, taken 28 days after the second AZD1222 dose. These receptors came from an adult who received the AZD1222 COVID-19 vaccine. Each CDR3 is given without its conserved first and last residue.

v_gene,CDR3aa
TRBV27,ASRLAGDVGEQY
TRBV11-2,ASSSLMNTEAF
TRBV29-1,SVGSGTGTDTQY
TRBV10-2,ASIEASSRGNQPQH
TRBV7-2,ASSSSLYGGALNEQF
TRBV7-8,ASSSSGSSTDTQY
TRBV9,ASSVTSYSYEQY
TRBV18,ASSLLAGGYNEQF
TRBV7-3,ASSTGPVNGELF
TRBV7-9,ASSPPGTGTSNEQF
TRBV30,AWRDRPRDTQY
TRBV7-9,ASSPSSYEQY
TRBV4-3,ASSQQGAAIQPQH
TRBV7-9,ASSLPPGTSGSEQF
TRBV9,ASSVGGGNNEQF
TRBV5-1,ASSYGHGSDGYT
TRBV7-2,ASSLVGVAGGGSGELF
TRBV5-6,ASSLRVPYNEQF
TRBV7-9,ASSLDSPPQH
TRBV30,AWSVIAVTGELF
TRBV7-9,ASSHARDGAF
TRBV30,AWSSLRERGYT
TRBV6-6,ASSVSRVAENQPQH
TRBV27,ASSFRPREGKAF
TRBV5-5,ASSLRRSYGYT
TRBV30,AWSVLVGAGELF
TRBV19,ASWDYGNEKLF
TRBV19,ASSTFAGGSTDTQY
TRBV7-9,ASSLARLRQPFLVYEQY
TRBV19,ASKGDRGWTEAF
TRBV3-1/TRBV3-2,ASSLGQGGSPLH
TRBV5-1,ASSLGSIVRGSKQETQY
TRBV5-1,ASTPPGTGHPDTQY